The T cell receptor beta chain under discussion was sequenced for a study of blood T cells in healthy people across ages. A second PCR of roughly 7 to 11 cycles used a sample-barcoded 5' primer and a J-beta primer mix. Every sample gave at least 2.5 million paired-end reads containing CDR3. TCRdb passed the 5' RACE reads through MiXCR, listing each CDR3 protein once. Of more than 700,000 distinct CDR3 sequences in the sample, about half were seen once. The CDR3 is 14 residues long. From germline, CDR1 is SGHRS and CDR2 YFSETQ. The V and J ends lost 6 bases and 6 bases, in that order; junction bases with no gene match: 10.

Sequencing was done on a sample of blood. The chain combines TRBV5-1 with TRBJ1-2, with 8 bases matching TRBD1. The receptor was derived from a man of 80 years or more in good health. The CDR3 loop is CASNLQGVEDGYTF. CDR3 in DNA: TGCGCCAGCAACTTACAGGGGGTTGAGGATGGCTACACCTTC.